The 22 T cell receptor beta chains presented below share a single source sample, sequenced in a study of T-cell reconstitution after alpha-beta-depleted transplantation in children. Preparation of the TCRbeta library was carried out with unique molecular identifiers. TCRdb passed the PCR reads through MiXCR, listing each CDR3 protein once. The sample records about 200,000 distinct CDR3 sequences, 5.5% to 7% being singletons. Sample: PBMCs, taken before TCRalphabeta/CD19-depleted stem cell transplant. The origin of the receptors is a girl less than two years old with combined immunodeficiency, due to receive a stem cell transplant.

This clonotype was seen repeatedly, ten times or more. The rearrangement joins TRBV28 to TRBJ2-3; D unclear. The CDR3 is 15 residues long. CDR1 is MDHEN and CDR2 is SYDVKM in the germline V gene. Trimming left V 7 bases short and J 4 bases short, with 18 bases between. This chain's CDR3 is CASKLSVVWPDTQYF. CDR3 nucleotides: TGTGCCAGCAAGTTATCCGTTGTATGGCCAGATACGCAGTATTTT.

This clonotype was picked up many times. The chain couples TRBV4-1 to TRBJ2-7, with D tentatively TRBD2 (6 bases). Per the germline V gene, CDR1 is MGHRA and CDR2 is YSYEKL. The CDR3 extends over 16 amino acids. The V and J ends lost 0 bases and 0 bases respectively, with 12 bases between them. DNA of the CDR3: TGCGCCAGCAGCCAAGAGCAATTAGCGGTCTCCTACGAGCAGTACTTC. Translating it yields CASSQEQLAVSYEQYF.

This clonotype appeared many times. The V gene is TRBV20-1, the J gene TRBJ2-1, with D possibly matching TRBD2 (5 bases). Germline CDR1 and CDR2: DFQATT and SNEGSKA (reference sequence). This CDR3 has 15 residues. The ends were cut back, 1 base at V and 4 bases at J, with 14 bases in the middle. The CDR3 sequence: CSARAGERLYNEQFF. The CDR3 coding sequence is TGCAGTGCTAGAGCCGGGGAGCGGCTATACAATGAGCAGTTCTTC.

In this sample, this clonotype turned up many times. CDR3 sequence (DNA): TGCGCCAGCAGCCAACCGCGGACTAGTCCCGGGGAGCTGTTTTTT. This codes for CASSQPRTSPGELFF. The chain links TRBV4-1 to TRBJ2-2, with 7 bases that match TRBD2. Per germline, CDR1 MGHRA and CDR2 YSYEKL. The junction had 6 bases not matched to a gene; V was cut back by 2 bases and J by 6 bases. CDR3 length: 15 amino acids.

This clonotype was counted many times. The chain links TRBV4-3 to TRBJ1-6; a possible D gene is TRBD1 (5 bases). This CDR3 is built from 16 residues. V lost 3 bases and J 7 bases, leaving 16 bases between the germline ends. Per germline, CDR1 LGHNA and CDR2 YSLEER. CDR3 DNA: TGCGCCAGCAGCCACCTTCGAAGGGACGGAAATTCACCCCTCCACTTT. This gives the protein CASSHLRRDGNSPLHF.

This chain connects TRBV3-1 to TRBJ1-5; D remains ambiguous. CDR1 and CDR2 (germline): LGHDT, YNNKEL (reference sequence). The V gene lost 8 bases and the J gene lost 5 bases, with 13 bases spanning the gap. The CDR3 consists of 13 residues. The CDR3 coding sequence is TGTGCCAGCTCCAAAGACCCCTATCAGCCCCAGCATTTT. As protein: CASSKDPYQPQHF.

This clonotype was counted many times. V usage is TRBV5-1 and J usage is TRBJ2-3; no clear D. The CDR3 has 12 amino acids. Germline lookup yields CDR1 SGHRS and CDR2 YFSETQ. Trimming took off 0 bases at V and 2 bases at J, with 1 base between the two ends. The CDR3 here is CASSLDTDTQYF. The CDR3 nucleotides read TGCGCCAGCAGCTTGGACACAGATACGCAGTATTTT.

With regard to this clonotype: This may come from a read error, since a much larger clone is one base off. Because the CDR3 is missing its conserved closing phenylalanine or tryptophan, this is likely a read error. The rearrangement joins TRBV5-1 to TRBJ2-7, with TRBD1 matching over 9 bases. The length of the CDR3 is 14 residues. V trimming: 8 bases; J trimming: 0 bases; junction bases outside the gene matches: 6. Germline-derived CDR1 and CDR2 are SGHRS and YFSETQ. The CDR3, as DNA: TGCGCCAGTGGACAGGGGCCGTCCTCCTACGAGCAGTACATC. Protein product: CASGQGPSSYEQYI.

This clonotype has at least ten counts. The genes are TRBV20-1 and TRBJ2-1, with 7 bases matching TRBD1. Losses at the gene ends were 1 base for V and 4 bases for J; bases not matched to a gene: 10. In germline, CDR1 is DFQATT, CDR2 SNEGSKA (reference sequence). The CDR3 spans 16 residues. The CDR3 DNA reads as TGCAGTGCTAGAGCCCGGGACAGCTTGGGTTACAATGAGCAGTTCTTC. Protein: CSARARDSLGYNEQFF.

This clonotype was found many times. The CDR3 DNA follows: TGTGCCGGGTCTACAGGGGCGAACACCGGGGAGCTGTTTTTT. Protein sequence: CAGSTGANTGELFF. The chain combines TRBV9 with TRBJ2-2, with TRBD1 matching over 7 bases. The CDR3 is 14 amino acids. Germline CDR1 is SGDLS and CDR2 is YYNGEE. With 10 bases clipped from V and 0 bases from J, the junction kept 6 bases outside the gene matches.

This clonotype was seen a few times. As DNA, the CDR3 is TGTGCCAGCTCACCACTCAGGGGGAATGAGCAGTTCTTC. Translation gives CASSPLRGNEQFF. The chain couples TRBV18 to TRBJ2-1, with 7 bases fitting TRBD1. Germline CDR1 reads KGHSH; CDR2 reads LQKENI. Trimming removed 1 base from V and 7 bases from J; junction bases left unmatched: 1. This CDR3 is built from 13 residues.

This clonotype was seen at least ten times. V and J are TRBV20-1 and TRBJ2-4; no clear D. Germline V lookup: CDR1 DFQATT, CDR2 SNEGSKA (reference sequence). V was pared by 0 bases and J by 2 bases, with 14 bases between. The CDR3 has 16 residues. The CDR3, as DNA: TGCAGTGCTAGAGATCCCTTGGTCAATCCCAAAAACATTCAGTACTTC. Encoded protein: CSARDPLVNPKNIQYF.

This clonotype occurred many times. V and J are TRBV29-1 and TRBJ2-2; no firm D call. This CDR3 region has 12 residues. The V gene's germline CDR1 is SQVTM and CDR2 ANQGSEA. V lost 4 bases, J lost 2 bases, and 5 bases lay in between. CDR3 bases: TGCAGCGTTGGGAGTAACACCGGGGAGCTGTTTTTT. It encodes CSVGSNTGELFF.

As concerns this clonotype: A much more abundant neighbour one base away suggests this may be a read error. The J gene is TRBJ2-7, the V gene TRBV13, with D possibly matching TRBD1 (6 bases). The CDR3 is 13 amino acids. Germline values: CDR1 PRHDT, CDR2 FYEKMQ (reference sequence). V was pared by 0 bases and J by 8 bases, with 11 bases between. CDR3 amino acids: CASSLGDRIKQYF. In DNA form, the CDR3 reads TGTGCCAGCAGCTTAGGGGACAGAATCAAGCAGTACTTC.

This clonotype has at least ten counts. CDR3 DNA: TGCGCCAGCAGCTTACTTTTGGGCAGGTACTACGAGCAGTACTTC. It yields the protein CASSLLLGRYYEQYF. V and J are TRBV5-1 and TRBJ2-7; D unresolved. The CDR3 is 15 amino acids. CDR1 is SGHRS, CDR2 YFSETQ, per germline. The germline V and J ends were trimmed by 2 bases and 3 bases, with 15 bases remaining between them.

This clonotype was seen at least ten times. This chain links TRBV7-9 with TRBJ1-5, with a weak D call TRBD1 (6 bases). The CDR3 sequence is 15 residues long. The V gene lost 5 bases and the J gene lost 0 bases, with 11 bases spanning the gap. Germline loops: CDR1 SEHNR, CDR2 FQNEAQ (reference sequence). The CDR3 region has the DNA TGTGCCAGCAGCCCACAGGGTTATAGCAATCAGCCCCAGCATTTT. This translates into CASSPQGYSNQPQHF.

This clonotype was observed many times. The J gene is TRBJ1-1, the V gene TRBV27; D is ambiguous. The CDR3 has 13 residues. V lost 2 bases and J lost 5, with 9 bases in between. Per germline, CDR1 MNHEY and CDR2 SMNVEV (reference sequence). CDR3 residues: CASSLTGLTEAFF. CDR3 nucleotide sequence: TGTGCCAGCAGTTTAACGGGGTTGACTGAAGCTTTCTTT.

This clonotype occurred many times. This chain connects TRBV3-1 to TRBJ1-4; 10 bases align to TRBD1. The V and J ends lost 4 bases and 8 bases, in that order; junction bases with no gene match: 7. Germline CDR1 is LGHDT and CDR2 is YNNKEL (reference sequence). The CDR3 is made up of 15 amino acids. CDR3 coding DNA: TGTGCCAGCAGCCTGACGACAGGGGGCCGAGAAAAACTGTTTTTT. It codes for CASSLTTGGREKLFF.

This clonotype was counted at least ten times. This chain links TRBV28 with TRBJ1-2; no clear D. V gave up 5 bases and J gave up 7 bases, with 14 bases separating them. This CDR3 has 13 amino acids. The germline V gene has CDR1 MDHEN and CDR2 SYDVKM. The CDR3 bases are TGTGCCAGCAGTCCCCCCACCGCTCCTGGCTACACCTTC. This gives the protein CASSPPTAPGYTF.

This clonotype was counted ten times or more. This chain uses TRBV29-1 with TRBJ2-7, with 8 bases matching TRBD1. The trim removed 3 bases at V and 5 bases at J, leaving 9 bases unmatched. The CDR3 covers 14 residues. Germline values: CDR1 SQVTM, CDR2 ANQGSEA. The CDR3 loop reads CSVDQGQAGHEQYF. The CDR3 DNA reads TGCAGCGTTGACCAGGGACAGGCAGGCCACGAGCAGTACTTC.

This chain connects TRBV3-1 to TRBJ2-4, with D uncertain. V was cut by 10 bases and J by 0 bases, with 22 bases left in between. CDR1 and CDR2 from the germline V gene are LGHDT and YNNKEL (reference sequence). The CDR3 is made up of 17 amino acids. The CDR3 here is CATSTNPRRSAKNIQYF. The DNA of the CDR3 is TGTGCCACCTCCACCAACCCGAGACGGTCAGCCAAAAACATTCAGTACTTC.

CDR3 loop: CASNSGGLSYEQYF. The CDR3 DNA reads TGTGCCAGTAACAGCGGGGGCCTCTCCTACGAGCAGTACTTC. This chain uses TRBV19 with TRBJ2-7; 8 bases are a match to TRBD2. Germline lookup yields CDR1 LNHDA and CDR2 SQIVND (reference sequence). V was clipped by 7 bases and J by 0 bases; unmatched bases: 5. The CDR3 runs to 14 residues.